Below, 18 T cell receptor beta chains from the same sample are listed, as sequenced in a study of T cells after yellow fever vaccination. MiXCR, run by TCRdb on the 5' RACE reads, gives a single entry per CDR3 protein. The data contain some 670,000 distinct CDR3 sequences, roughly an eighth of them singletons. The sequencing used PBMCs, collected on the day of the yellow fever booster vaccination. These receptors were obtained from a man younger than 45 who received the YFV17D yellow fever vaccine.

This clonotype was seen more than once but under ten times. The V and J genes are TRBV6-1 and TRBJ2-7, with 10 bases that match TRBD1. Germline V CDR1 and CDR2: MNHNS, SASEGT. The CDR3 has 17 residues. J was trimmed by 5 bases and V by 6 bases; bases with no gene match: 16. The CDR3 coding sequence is TGTGCCAGCAGCGCAAAACTACCGGGACAGGGGCAAGACGAGCAGTACTTC. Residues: CASSAKLPGQGQDEQYF.

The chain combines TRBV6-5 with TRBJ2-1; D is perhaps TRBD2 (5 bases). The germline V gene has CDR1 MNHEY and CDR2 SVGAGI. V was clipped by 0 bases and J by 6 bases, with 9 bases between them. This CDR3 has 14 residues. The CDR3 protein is CASSYSDYTNEQFF. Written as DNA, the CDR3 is TGTGCCAGCAGTTACTCCGACTACACCAATGAGCAGTTCTTC.

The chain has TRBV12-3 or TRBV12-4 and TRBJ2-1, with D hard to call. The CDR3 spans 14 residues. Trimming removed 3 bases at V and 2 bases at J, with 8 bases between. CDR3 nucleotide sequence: TGTGCCAGCAGTTTGAGCAGAACCTACAATGAGCAGTTCTTC. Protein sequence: CASSLSRTYNEQFF.

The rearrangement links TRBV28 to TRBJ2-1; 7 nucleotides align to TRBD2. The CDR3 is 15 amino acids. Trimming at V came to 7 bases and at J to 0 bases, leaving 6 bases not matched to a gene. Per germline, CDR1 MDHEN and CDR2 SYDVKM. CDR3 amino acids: CASIKREGSYNEQFF. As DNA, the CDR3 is TGTGCCAGCATCAAGCGGGAAGGCTCCTACAATGAGCAGTTCTTC.

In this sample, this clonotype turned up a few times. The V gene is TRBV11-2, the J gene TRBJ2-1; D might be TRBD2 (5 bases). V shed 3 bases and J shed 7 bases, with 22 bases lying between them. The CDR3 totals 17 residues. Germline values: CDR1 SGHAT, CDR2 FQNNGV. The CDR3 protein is CASSFRLIGLARNEQFF. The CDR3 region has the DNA TGTGCCAGCAGCTTTAGATTAATCGGTCTAGCAAGAAATGAGCAGTTCTTC.

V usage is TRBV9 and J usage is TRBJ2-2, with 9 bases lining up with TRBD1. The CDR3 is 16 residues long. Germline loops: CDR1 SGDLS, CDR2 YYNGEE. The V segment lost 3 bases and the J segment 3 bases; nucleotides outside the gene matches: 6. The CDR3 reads CASSAHRGQDTGELFF. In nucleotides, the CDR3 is TGTGCCAGCAGCGCGCACAGGGGGCAGGACACCGGGGAGCTGTTTTTT.

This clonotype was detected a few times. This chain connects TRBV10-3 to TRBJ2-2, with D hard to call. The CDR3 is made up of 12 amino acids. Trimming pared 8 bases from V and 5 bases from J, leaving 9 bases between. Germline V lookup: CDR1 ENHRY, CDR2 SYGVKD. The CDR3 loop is CAIGPGTGELFF. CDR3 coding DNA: TGTGCCATCGGGCCGGGTACCGGGGAGCTGTTTTTT.

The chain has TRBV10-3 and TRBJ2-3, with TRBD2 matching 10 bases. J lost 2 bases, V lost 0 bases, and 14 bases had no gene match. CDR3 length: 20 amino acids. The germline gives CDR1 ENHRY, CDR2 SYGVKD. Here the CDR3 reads CAISESLSLAGEGHTDTQYF. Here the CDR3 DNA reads TGTGCCATCAGTGAGTCGCTCTCTCTAGCGGGAGAGGGTCACACAGATACGCAGTATTTT.

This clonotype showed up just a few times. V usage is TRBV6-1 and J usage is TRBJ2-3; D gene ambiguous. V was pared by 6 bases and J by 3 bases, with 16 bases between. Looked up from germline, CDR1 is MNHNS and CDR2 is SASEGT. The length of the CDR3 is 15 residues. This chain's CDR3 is CASRPLRTRTDTQYF. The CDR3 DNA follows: TGTGCCAGCAGACCCCTTAGGACGAGAACAGATACGCAGTATTTT.

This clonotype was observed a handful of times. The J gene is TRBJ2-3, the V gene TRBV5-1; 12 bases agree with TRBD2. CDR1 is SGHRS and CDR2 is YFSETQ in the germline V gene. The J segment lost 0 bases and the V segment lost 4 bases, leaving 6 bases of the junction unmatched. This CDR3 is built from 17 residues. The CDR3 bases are TGCGCCAGCAGCGCCGGGACTAGCGGGCCTAGCACAGATACGCAGTATTTT. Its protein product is CASSAGTSGPSTDTQYF.

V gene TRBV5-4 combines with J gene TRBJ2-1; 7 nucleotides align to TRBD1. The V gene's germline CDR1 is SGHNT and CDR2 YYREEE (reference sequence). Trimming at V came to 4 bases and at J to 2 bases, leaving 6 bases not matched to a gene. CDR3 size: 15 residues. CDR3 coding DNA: TGTGCCAGCAGCCATCCGGGACAGACCTACAATGAGCAGTTCTTC. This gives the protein CASSHPGQTYNEQFF.

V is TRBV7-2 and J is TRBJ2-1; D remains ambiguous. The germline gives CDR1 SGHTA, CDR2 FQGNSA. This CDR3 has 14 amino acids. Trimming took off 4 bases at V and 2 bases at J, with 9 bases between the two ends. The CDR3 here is CASSSVVAYNEQFF. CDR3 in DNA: TGTGCCAGCAGCTCCGTTGTGGCCTACAATGAGCAGTTCTTC.

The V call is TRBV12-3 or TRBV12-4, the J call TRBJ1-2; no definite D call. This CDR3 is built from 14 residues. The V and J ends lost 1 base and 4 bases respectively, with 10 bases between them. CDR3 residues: CASSLGPRAYGYTF. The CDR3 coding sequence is TGTGCCAGCAGTTTAGGGCCCCGGGCCTATGGCTACACCTTC.

The CDR3 DNA reads as TGCGCCAGCAGCCTCGGACAGGGAGAGACCAAAAACATTCAGTACTTC. Its translation is CASSLGQGETKNIQYF. This chain joins TRBV5-1 and TRBJ2-4, with 8 bases aligning to TRBD1. Losses at the gene ends were 4 bases for V and 2 bases for J; bases not matched to a gene: 8. This CDR3 is 16 amino acids long. Germline values: CDR1 SGHRS, CDR2 YFSETQ. Together with reference TRBV5-1 and TRBJ2-4, the CDR3 gives the full variable domain: KAGVTQTPRYLIKTRGQQVTLSCSPISGHRSVSWYQQTPGQGLQFLFEYFSETQRNKGNFPGRFSGRQFSNSRSEMNVSTLELGDSALYLCASSLGQGETKNIQYFGAGTRLSVL.

Here the CDR3 DNA reads TGTGCCAGCAGCCCCCCGGGAGGGACGAACACCGGGGAGCTGTTTTTT. Translating it yields CASSPPGGTNTGELFF. The chain has TRBV9 and TRBJ2-2, with 8 bases fitting TRBD2. Per germline, CDR1 SGDLS and CDR2 YYNGEE. V lost 4 bases to trimming and J lost 0 bases; unmatched junction nucleotides: 5. This CDR3 has 16 amino acids.

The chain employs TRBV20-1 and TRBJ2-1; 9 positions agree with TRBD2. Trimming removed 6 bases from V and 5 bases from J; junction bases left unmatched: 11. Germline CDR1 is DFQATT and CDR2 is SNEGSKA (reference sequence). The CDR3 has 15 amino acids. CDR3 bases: TGCAGTGCCCCCTCCCGACTAGCGGCAAACAATGAGCAGTTCTTC. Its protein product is CSAPSRLAANNEQFF.

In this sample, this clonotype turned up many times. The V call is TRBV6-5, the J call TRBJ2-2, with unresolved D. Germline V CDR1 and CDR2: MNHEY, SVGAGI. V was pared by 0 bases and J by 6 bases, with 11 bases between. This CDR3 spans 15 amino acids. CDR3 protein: CASSYSIEIPGELFF. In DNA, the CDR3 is TGTGCCAGCAGTTACTCGATAGAGATTCCCGGGGAGCTGTTTTTT.

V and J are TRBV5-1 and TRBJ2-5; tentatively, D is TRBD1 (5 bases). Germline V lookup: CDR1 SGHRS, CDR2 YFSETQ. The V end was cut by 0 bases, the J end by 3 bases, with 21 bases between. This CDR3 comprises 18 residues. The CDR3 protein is CASSLARWTPTGEETQYF. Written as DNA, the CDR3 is TGCGCCAGCAGCTTGGCCAGGTGGACACCCACCGGTGAAGAGACCCAGTACTTC.